Sequencing of this TCR beta chain was carried out in a study of CD8 T cell repertoires and HIV-1 epitope variants. Overall study: Twenty-five autologous and known Gag and Nef epitope variant peptides each stimulated T cells separately. The baseline condition was 1M T cells left uncultured.

The CDR3 has 13 amino acids. CDR1 is MNHEY, CDR2 SVGAGI, per germline. Trimming cost V 3 bases and J 5 bases, with 10 bases left between them. Details on this clone: Antigen: not known.

Assay: immunoSEQ multiplex PCR; the TCRdb copy retains only in-frame clones and omits some. The data hold about 5,400 clones, with more than 65% observed a single time. Sequencing was carried out using cultured CD8+ T cells derived from PBMCs. This sequence was found in a male donor with HIV. The gene calls are TRBV6-5 and TRBJ1-1, with unresolved D. The CDR3 nucleotides are TGTGCCAGCAGTTATTACGGGAAGACTGAAGCTTTCTTT. Protein: CASSYYGKTEAFF.